This T cell receptor beta chain was identified during a study of regulatory T cells in long-lasting Graves disease. The study, taken as a whole, reports: Persistent disease was characterized by preferential usage of TRBV28, TRBJ1-2 and TRBJ2-5.

Building the TCR beta libraries relied on iRepertoire HTBI primers, and CDR3 regions underwent Arm-PCR. MiXCR, applied by TCRdb to the multiplex PCR reads, yields one record per CDR3 protein. The table shows 500,000 to 800,000 distinct CDR3 sequences, with about 30% occurring only once. Time point of the sample: persistent/refractory GD, antithyroid drugs over 5 years with positive TRAb. The TCR library used RNA extracted from PBMCs. Comments on this clonotype: The antigen is unknown.

The ends were cut back, 1 base at V and 5 bases at J, with 15 bases in the middle. CDR1 and CDR2 (germline): SGHTA, FQGNSA. The CDR3 sequence is 15 residues long. This TCR was recovered from a female donor with Graves disease. The sample in question was peripheral blood mononuclear cells (PBMCs), obtained when the disease was refractory, from a patient treated with antithyroid drugs. The rearrangement uses TRBV7-2 and TRBJ2-7; D may be TRBD1 (6 bases). CDR3 sequence reads: CASSLVGGPPNEQYF. In DNA form, the CDR3 reads TGTGCCAGCAGCTTAGTTGGGGGCCCCCCCAACGAGCAGTACTTC.